One TCR beta chain is described in this entry. As yet, its antigen is unknown. Investigators separated out CD4+ T cells once approximately 10 days of culture had passed. This person caught SARS-CoV-2 sometime from March to December 2020, and PCR testing confirmed the infection. Each participant was given two doses of one vaccine (BNT162b2 or mRNA-1273). The protocol was immunoSEQ multiplex PCR, while the TCRdb copy is restricted to in-frame clones and leaves out a portion. The repertoire holds roughly 51,000 clones, with around 80% as singletons. The sample originates from a study of vaccination effects on CD4 cells after COVID-19. Study-level background: Three convalescent patients gave early and late post-vaccination samples.

Germline CDR1 LGHNA, CDR2 YNFKEQ. The CDR3 totals 17 residues. Trimming pared 0 bases from V and 5 bases from J, leaving 17 bases between. The chain recombines TRBV4-2 with TRBJ1-5; possible D gene TRBD1, 5 bases. This receptor was obtained from a human donor who had a prior SARS-CoV-2 infection. Sequenced material: CD4+ T cells from PBMCs cultured without peptide, taken after COVID-19 vaccination. The CDR3 loop is CASSQEIVGVGDQPQHF. As DNA, the CDR3 is TGTGCCAGCAGCCAAGAAATAGTAGGGGTTGGGGATCAGCCCCAGCATTTT.